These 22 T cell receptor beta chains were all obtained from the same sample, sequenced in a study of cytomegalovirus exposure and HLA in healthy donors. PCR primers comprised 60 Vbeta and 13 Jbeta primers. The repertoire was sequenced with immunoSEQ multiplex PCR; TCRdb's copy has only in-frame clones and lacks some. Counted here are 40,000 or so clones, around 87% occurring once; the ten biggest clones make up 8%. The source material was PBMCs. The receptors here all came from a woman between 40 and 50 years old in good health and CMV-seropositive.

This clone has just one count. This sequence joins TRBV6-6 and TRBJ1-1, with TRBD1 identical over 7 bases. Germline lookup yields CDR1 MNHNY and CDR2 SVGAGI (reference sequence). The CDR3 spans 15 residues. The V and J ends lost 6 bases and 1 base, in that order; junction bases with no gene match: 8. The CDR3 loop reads CASSLSRQGNTEAFF. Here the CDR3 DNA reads TGTGCCAGCAGCCTGTCTCGACAGGGGAACACTGAAGCTTTCTTT.

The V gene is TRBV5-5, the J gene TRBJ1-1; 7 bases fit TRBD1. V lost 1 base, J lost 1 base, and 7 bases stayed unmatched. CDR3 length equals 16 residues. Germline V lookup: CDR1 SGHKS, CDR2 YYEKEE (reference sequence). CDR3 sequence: CASSLQGVGWNTEAFF. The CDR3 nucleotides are TGTGCCAGCAGCTTGCAGGGGGTGGGTTGGAACACTGAAGCTTTCTTT.

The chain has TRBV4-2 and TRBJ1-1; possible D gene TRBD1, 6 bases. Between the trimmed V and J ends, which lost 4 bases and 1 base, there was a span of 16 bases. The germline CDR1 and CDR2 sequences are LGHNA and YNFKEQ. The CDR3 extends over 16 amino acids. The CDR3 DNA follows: TGTGCCAGCAGCCCTCGTAGAGGGGGTCCGAACACTGAAGCTTTCTTT. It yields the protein CASSPRRGGPNTEAFF.

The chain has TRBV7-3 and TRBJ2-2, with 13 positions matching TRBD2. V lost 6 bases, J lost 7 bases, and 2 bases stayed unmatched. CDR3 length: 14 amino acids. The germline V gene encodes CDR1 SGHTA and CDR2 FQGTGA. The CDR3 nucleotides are TGTGCCAGCAGACTAGCGGGAGGGGACGGGGAGCTGTTTTTT. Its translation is CASRLAGGDGELFF.

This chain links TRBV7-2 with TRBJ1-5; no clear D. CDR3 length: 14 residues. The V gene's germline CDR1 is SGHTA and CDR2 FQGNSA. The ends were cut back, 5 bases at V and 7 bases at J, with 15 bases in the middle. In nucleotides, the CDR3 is TGTGCCAGCAGCCCCCTAGAGGGTCTACAGCCCCAGCATTTT. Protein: CASSPLEGLQPQHF.

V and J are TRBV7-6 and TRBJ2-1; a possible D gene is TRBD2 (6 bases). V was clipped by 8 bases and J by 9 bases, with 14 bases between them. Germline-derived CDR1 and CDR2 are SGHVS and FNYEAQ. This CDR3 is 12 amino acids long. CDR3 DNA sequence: TGTGCCAGCGGGGTAGCGGATTCTGAGCAGTTCTTC. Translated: CASGVADSEQFF. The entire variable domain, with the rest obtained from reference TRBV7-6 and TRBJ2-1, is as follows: GAGVSQSPRYKVTKRGQDVALRCDPISGHVSLYWYRQALGQGPEFLTYFNYEAQQDKSGLPNDRFSAERPEGSISTLTIQRTEQRDSAMYRCASGVADSEQFFGPGTRLTVL.

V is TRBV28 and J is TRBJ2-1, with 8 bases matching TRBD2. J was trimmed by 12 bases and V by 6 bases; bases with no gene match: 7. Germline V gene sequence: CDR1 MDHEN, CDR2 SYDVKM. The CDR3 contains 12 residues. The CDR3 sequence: CASSSGTRGQFF. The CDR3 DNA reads TGTGCCAGCAGCTCCGGGACTAGAGGGCAGTTCTTC.

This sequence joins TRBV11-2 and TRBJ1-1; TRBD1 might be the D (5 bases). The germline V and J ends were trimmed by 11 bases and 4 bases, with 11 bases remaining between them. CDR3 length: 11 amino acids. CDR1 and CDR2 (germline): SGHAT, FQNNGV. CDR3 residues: CAAGGGTEAFF. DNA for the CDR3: TGTGCCGCGGGGGGAGGCACTGAAGCTTTCTTT.

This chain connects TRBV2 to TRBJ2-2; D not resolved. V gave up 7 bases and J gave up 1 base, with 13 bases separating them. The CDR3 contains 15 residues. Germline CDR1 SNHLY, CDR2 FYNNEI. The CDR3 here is CASNLFEQNTGELFF. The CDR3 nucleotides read TGTGCCAGCAATCTATTCGAGCAGAACACCGGGGAGCTGTTTTTT.

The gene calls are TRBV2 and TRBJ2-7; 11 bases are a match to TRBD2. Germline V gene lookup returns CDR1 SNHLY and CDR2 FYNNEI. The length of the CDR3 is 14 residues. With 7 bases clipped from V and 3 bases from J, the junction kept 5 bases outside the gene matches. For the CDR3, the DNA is TGTGCCAGCAAGGGACTAGCGGCTTACTACGAGCAGTACTTC. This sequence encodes CASKGLAAYYEQYF. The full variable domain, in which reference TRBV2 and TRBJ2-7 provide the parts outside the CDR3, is EPEVTQTPSHQVTQMGQEVILRCVPISNHLYFYWYRQILGQKVEFLVSFYNNEISEKSEIFDDQFSVERPDGSNFTLKIRSTKLEDSAMYFCASKGLAAYYEQYFGPGTRLTVT.

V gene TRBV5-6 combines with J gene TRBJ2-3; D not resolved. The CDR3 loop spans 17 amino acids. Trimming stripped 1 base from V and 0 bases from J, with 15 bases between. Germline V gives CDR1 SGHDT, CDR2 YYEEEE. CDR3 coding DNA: TGTGCCAGCAGCTTGAGGAAAGCAGGCCCTAGCACAGATACGCAGTATTTT. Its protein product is CASSLRKAGPSTDTQYF.

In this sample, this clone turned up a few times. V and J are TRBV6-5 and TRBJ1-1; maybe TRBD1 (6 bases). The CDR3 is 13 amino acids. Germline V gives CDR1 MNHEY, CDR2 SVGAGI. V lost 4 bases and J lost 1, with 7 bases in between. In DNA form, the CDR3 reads TGTGCCAGCAGTTTGGACAGGAACACTGAAGCTTTCTTT. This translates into CASSLDRNTEAFF.

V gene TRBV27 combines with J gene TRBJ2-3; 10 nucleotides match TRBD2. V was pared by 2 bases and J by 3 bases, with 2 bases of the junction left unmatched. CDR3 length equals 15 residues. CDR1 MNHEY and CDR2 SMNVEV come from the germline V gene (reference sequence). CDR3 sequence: CASSLLAGVTDTQYF. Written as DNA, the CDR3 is TGTGCCAGCAGTTTACTAGCGGGAGTAACAGATACGCAGTATTTT.

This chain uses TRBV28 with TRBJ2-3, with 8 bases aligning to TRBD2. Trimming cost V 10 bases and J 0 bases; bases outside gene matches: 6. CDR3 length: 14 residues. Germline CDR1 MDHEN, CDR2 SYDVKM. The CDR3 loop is CATEASGSTDTQYF. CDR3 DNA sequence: TGTGCCACTGAGGCTAGCGGGAGCACAGATACGCAGTATTTT.

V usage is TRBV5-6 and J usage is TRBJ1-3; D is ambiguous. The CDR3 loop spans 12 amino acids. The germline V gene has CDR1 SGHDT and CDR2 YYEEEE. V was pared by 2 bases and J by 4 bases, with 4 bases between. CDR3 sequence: CASSFLGNTIYF. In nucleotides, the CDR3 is TGTGCCAGCAGCTTCCTAGGAAACACCATATATTTT.

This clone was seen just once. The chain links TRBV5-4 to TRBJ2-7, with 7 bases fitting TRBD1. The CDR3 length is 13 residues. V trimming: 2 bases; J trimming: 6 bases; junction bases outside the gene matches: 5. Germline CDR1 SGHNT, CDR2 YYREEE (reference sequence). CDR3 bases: TGTGCCAGCAGCTTAAGACAGGGTAGCGAGCAGTACTTC. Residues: CASSLRQGSEQYF.

CDR3 amino acids: CASSPLHSGAGELFF. CDR3 nucleotide sequence: TGTGCCAGCAGTCCACTTCATTCCGGTGCCGGGGAGCTGTTTTTT. The chain links TRBV6-6 to TRBJ2-2; D ambiguous. Trimming removed 5 bases at V and 6 bases at J, with 16 bases between. The CDR3 runs 15 residues. Germline values: CDR1 MNHNY, CDR2 SVGAGI (reference sequence).

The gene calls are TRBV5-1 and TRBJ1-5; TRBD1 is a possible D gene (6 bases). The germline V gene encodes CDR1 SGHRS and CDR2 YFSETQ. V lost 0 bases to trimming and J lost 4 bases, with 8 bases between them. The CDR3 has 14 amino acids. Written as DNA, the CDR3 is TGCGCCAGCAGCTTGGGACAGGCAAATCAGCCCCAGCATTTT. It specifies CASSLGQANQPQHF.

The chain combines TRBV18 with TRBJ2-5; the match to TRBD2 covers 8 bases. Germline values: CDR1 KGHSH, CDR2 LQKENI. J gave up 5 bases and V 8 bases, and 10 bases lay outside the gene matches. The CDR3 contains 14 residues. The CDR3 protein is CASTLNGGAETQYF. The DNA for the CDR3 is TGTGCCAGCACTCTGAACGGGGGGGCGGAGACCCAGTACTTC.

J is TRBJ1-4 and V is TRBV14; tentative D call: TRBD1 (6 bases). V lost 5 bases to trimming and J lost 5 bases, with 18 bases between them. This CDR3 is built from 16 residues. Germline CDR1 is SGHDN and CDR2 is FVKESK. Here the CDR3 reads CASSSQGTIGNEKLFF. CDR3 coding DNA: TGTGCCAGCAGCTCCCAAGGGACAATAGGAAATGAAAAACTGTTTTTT.

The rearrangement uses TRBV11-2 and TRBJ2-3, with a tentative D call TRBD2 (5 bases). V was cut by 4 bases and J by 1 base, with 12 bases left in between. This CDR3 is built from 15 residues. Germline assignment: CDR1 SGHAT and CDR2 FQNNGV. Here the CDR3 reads CASSSSGYRTDTQYF. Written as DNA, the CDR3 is TGTGCCAGCAGCTCGAGCGGATACCGCACAGATACGCAGTATTTT.

As DNA, the CDR3 is TGCGCCAGCAGCTTGGGGCCCCCCGCAACCGGGGAGCTGTTTTTT. Translated: CASSLGPPATGELFF. The chain is built from TRBV5-1 and TRBJ2-2; D gene ambiguous. The CDR3 runs 15 residues. The germline V gene has CDR1 SGHRS and CDR2 YFSETQ. V was shortened by 0 bases and J by 5 bases, with 11 bases between the two germline ends.